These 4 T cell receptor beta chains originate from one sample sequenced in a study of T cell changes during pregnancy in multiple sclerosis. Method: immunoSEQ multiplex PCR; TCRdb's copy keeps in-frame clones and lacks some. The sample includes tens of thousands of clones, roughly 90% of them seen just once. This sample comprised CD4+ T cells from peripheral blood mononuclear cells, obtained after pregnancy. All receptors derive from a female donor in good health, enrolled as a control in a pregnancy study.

Here the CDR3 DNA reads TGCGCCAGCAGTCAATCGGAGCCAGCGGGGGGGCTCGGCCGGGCGACCCAGTACTTC. It specifies CASSQSEPAGGLGRATQYF. This chain connects TRBV23-1 to TRBJ2-5; 10 bases are shared with TRBD2. TRBV23-1 is labeled an ORF, and its function is uncertain. The CDR3 covers 19 residues. The trim removed 0 bases at V and 7 bases at J, leaving 17 bases unmatched.

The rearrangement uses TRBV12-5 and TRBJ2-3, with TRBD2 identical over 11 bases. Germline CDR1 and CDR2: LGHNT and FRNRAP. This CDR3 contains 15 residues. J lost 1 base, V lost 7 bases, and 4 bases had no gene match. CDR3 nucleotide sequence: TGTGCTAGTGCCTCGGGACTAGCGGGCACAGATACGCAGTATTTT. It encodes CASASGLAGTDTQYF. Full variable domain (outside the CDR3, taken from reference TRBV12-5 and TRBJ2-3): DARVTQTPRHKVTEMGQEVTMRCQPILGHNTVFWYRQTMMQGLELLAYFRNRAPLDDSGMPKDRFSAEMPDATLATLKIQPSEPRDSAVYFCASASGLAGTDTQYFGPGTRLTVL.

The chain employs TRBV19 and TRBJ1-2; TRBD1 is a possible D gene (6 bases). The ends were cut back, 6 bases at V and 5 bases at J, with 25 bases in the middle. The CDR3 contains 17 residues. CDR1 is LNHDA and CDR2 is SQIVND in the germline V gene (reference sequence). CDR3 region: CASSPGVGTPLNYGYTF. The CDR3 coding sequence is TGTGCCAGTAGCCCAGGGGTTGGGACCCCCCTCAATTATGGCTACACCTTC.

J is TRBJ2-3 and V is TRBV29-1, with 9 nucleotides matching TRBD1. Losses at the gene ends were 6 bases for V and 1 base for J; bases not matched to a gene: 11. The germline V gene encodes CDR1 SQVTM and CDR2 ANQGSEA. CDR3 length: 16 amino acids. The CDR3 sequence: CSVRAGRDRGTDTQYF. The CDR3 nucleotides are TGCAGCGTCCGCGCGGGGCGGGACAGGGGCACAGATACGCAGTATTTT.